This T cell receptor beta chain was recorded in a study of cytomegalovirus exposure and HLA in healthy donors. Whole-study findings and limits: TRBV6-2, TRBV6-3 and some other V segments were unresolvable in 87-base-pair reads.

With 60 Vbeta and 13 Jbeta primers, the PCR was carried out. Profiling relied on immunoSEQ multiplex PCR, and the TCRdb table lists in-frame clones only, not all of them. The sample includes about 120,000 clones, about 76% seen only once; the top ten take around 12%. The CDR3 loop spans 13 amino acids. Germline V gene lookup returns CDR1 SGHTA and CDR2 FQGNSA. The V gene lost 3 bases and the J gene lost 1 base, with 6 bases spanning the gap. This clone was seen only once. Its cognate antigen is unknown. The chain employs TRBV7-2 and TRBJ2-5; the D is unclear. The TCR sequence derives from a woman aged 40 to 50 in good health and CMV-seropositive. Sequenced material: PBMCs. The CDR3 protein is CASSFQVQETQYF. For the CDR3, the DNA is TGTGCCAGCAGCTTCCAGGTCCAAGAGACCCAGTACTTC.